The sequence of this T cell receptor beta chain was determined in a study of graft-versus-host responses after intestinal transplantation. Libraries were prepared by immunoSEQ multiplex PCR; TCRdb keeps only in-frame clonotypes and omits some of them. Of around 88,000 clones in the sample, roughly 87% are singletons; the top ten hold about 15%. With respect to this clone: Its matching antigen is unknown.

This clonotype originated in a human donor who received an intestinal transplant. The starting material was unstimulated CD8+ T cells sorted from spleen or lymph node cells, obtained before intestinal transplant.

CDR3 DNA sequence: TGCGCCAGCAGTCTAGAGGGGAACACTGAAGCTTTCTTT. Residues: CASSLEGNTEAFF. The chain recombines TRBV23-1 with TRBJ1-1; D remains ambiguous. TRBV23-1 is assigned to the ORF class and has an uncertain function. The CDR3 has 13 amino acids. Trimming shortened V by 4 bases and J by 1 base, and 7 bases separated the two germline ends.